The 26 T cell receptor beta chains in this list originate from one sample, sequenced in a study of metastatic and nonmetastatic thyroid tumors. TCRdb re-called the PCR reads with MiXCR. The sample lists around 17,000 clones, about 25% seen once, with roughly 14% in the top ten. Thyroid surgery was preceded by no treatment in any patient. Sequenced material: adjacent normal tissue. The origin of the receptors is a female donor with papillary thyroid cancer or a benign thyroid nodule (not recorded which). Some clones in this sample may be carry-over from other donors' samples.

V gene TRBV20-1 combines with J gene TRBJ2-7; a possible D gene is TRBD2 (6 bases). From germline, CDR1 is DFQATT and CDR2 SNEGSKA (reference sequence). Trimming took 5 bases from V and 3 from J, leaving 17 bases between them. The CDR3 length is 14 residues. The CDR3 sequence: CSAPKTGTYYEQYF. The CDR3 DNA reads as TGCAGTGCTCCCAAAACCGGGACTTACTACGAGCAGTACTTC.

This clone was picked up a small number of times. The chain recombines TRBV20-1 with TRBJ1-5, with TRBD1 identical over 11 bases. V shed 6 bases, J shed 3 bases, and the junction held 7 bases outside the gene matches. Germline loops: CDR1 DFQATT, CDR2 SNEGSKA (reference sequence). The CDR3 spans 15 residues. CDR3 DNA: TGCAGTGCCAACGCCGGACAGGGGGCCAATCAGCCCCAGCATTTT. Its translation is CSANAGQGANQPQHF.

This clone was detected only a few times. V and J are TRBV14 and TRBJ2-2; tentatively, D is TRBD1 (5 bases). The length of the CDR3 is 15 residues. The V end was cut by 1 base, the J end by 8 bases, with 14 bases between. Germline V CDR1 and CDR2: SGHDN, FVKESK. Here the CDR3 DNA reads TGTGCCAGCAGCCAAGTCTTATCCAGGGTAGGGGAGCTGTTTTTT. This codes for CASSQVLSRVGELFF. Combining the CDR3 with reference TRBV14 and TRBJ2-2 gives the whole variable domain EAGVTQFPSHSVIEKGQTVTLRCDPISGHDNLYWYRRVMGKEIKFLLHFVKESKQDESGMPNNRFLAERTGGTYSTLKVQPAELEDSGVYFCASSQVLSRVGELFFGEGSRLTVL.

As for this clone: A junction boundary mismatches the germline segment, possibly from a read error. The chain employs TRBV12-3 or TRBV12-4 and TRBJ2-1; TRBD2 might be the D (6 bases). The CDR3 is made up of 15 amino acids. The CDR3 coding sequence is TGTGTCAGCAGTTTAGGGACTCCTGGGTACAATGAGCAGTTCTTC. It codes for CVSSLGTPGYNEQFF.

In regard to this clone: The junction departs from the called germline gene at one end, perhaps through a read error. This sequence joins TRBV14 and TRBJ2-5; D is possibly TRBD2 (5 bases). Germline-derived CDR1 and CDR2 are SGHDN and FVKESK. This CDR3 is built from 16 residues. The DNA for the CDR3 is TGTGTCAGCAGCCAAGAGTTATTAGGTCTTGGAGGGACCCAGTACTTC. It is translated as CVSSQELLGLGGTQYF.

This chain links TRBV6-1 with TRBJ1-1; TRBD1 is a possible D gene (5 bases). CDR3 size: 15 residues. Germline V gene data show CDR1 as MNHNS and CDR2 as SASEGT. V lost 9 bases and J 1 base, leaving 18 bases between the germline ends. DNA for the CDR3: TGTGCCAGTAACCGAGCAGGGTGGAGGAACACTGAAGCTTTCTTT. It yields the protein CASNRAGWRNTEAFF.

The chain recombines TRBV10-3 with TRBJ1-1, with a possible D match to TRBD1 (6 bases). The CDR3 extends over 13 amino acids. Germline V gives CDR1 ENHRY, CDR2 SYGVKD. Trimming removed 6 bases at V and 1 base at J, with 9 bases between. The CDR3 reads CAIREDRNTEAFF. As DNA, the CDR3 is TGTGCCATCAGGGAGGACAGGAACACTGAAGCTTTCTTT.

This clone was seen many times. Within the sample, other DNA sequences also encode this same CDR3. V gene TRBV10-3 combines with J gene TRBJ2-1, with TRBD2 matching 10 bases. The germline V gene encodes CDR1 ENHRY and CDR2 SYGVKD. V shed 3 bases, J shed 4 bases, and the junction held 3 bases outside the gene matches. There are 15 residues in the CDR3. The DNA for the CDR3 is TGTGCCATCAGTGATATTAGCGGGGGGTACAATGAGCAGTTCTTC. Its protein is CAISDISGGYNEQFF.

This clone has only a few counts. This rearrangement joins TRBV6-1 to TRBJ2-1; D is perhaps TRBD2 (7 bases). The germline V gene has CDR1 MNHNS and CDR2 SASEGT. Trimming stripped 6 bases from V and 5 bases from J, with 20 bases between. The CDR3 has 16 residues. The CDR3 spells CASSRTRGAFDNEQFF. As DNA, the CDR3 is TGTGCCAGCAGCCGAACTCGGGGGGCTTTCGACAATGAGCAGTTCTTC.

This clone has a handful of counts. V gene TRBV7-2 combines with J gene TRBJ2-7, with TRBD2 identical over 11 bases. This CDR3 has 14 amino acids. The ends lost 4 bases at V and 4 bases at J; junction bases unmatched: 3. Germline V lookup: CDR1 SGHTA, CDR2 FQGNSA. The CDR3 coding sequence is TGTGCCAGCAGCTCCTTAGCGGGGGGGTACGAGCAGTACTTC. This sequence encodes CASSSLAGGYEQYF. The full variable domain, rest sourced from reference TRBV7-2 and TRBJ2-7, is GAGVSQSPSNKVTEKGKDVELRCDPISGHTALYWYRQSLGQGLEFLIYFQGNSAPDKSGLPSDRFSAERTGGSVSTLTIQRTQQEDSAVYLCASSSLAGGYEQYFGPGTRLTVT.

The chain recombines TRBV28 with TRBJ1-2; possible D gene TRBD1, 6 bases. CDR3 length: 13 amino acids. Trimming removed 10 bases from V and 4 bases from J, with 16 bases in between. Germline assignment: CDR1 MDHEN and CDR2 SYDVKM. The CDR3 here is CATNRDGGYGYTF. DNA for the CDR3: TGTGCCACCAACAGGGATGGAGGCTATGGCTACACCTTC.

This clone was detected many times. This chain connects TRBV27 to TRBJ1-4, with D maybe TRBD1 (6 bases). The CDR3 is 14 residues long. Germline CDR1 MNHEY, CDR2 SMNVEV (reference sequence). V lost 4 bases and J 8 bases, leaving 14 bases between the germline ends. The DNA of the CDR3 is TGTGCCAGCAGTTCAGGCAGGGGCGACGAAAAACTGTTTTTT. It yields the protein CASSSGRGDEKLFF.

In its sample, this clone was seen a few times. The chain couples TRBV20-1 to TRBJ1-6, with D tentatively TRBD1 (6 bases). V shed 5 bases and J shed 5 bases, with 19 bases lying between them. This CDR3 is built from 16 residues. Germline CDR1 is DFQATT and CDR2 is SNEGSKA (reference sequence). The CDR3 DNA reads as TGCAGTGCTCCCGGGAATGGGGGCGCTCATAATTCACCCCTCCACTTT. Its translation: CSAPGNGGAHNSPLHF.

The table lists this clone with a few counts. The chain combines TRBV7-2 with TRBJ1-5, with TRBD1 matching 7 bases. J gave up 4 bases and V 3 bases, and 6 bases lay outside the gene matches. Germline V CDR1 and CDR2: SGHTA, FQGNSA. The CDR3 is 15 amino acids. CDR3 bases: TGTGCCAGCAGCTTCCGACAGGGACCTAATCAGCCCCAGCATTTT. Translating it yields CASSFRQGPNQPQHF.

This clone appeared a few times. CDR3 sequence: CASSSPQGSRYEQYF. The CDR3 nucleotides read TGTGCCAGCAGCTCCCCACAGGGTAGTAGGTACGAGCAGTACTTC. The chain combines TRBV6-2 or TRBV6-3 with TRBJ2-7, with D maybe TRBD1 (6 bases). This CDR3 contains 15 residues. Germline values: CDR1 MNHEY, CDR2 SVGEGT. The V end lost 6 bases, the J end lost 4 bases, and 19 bases lay between the germline ends.

The chain is built from TRBV4-2 and TRBJ2-7; 8 nucleotides match TRBD2. The V segment lost 1 base and the J segment 2 bases; nucleotides outside the gene matches: 7. The CDR3 is 16 amino acids. CDR1 and CDR2 (germline): LGHNA, YNFKEQ. The CDR3 DNA follows: TGTGCCAGCAGCCAAGCTTGGGTAGCGGGACCCTACGAGCAGTACTTC. Protein: CASSQAWVAGPYEQYF.

This chain joins TRBV4-1 and TRBJ2-5; 16 positions match TRBD2. The CDR3 sequence is 19 residues long. Trimming cost V 3 bases and J 3 bases; bases outside gene matches: 10. CDR1 MGHRA and CDR2 YSYEKL come from the germline V gene. The CDR3 nucleotides are TGCGCCAGCAGCCACCCGGGACTAGCGGGGGGGCCGTACAAAGAGACCCAGTACTTC. It is translated as CASSHPGLAGGPYKETQYF.

The J gene is TRBJ2-3, the V gene TRBV4-3; D is unclear. Germline assignment: CDR1 LGHNA and CDR2 YSLEER. V lost 4 bases and J lost 1, with 12 bases in between. The CDR3 runs 15 residues. Here the CDR3 reads CASSPFLGGTDTQYF. CDR3 in DNA: TGCGCCAGCAGCCCCTTCCTGGGCGGCACAGATACGCAGTATTTT.

By frequency in the sample, this clone is medium-sized. The chain couples TRBV27 to TRBJ2-5; the D gene could be TRBD1 or TRBD2 (5 bases each). Trimming took 6 bases from V and 4 from J, leaving 18 bases between them. The CDR3 is 15 amino acids. The germline CDR1 and CDR2 sequences are MNHEY and SMNVEV (reference sequence). The CDR3 region has the DNA TGTGCCAGCAGCTTTTCCTTTACGGGGCGAGAGACCCAGTACTTC. Its protein is CASSFSFTGRETQYF.

By share, this clone counts as medium-sized (0.01 to 0.1%). V usage is TRBV5-1 and J usage is TRBJ2-5, with 8 bases that match TRBD1. Germline CDR1 SGHRS, CDR2 YFSETQ. The trim removed 2 bases at V and 4 bases at J, leaving 7 bases unmatched. This CDR3 spans 15 amino acids. As DNA, the CDR3 is TGCGCCAGCAGCTTCCCTGGACAGGGAGCAGAGACCCAGTACTTC. Its translation is CASSFPGQGAETQYF. The full variable domain, its missing parts supplied by reference TRBV5-1 and TRBJ2-5, is KAGVTQTPRYLIKTRGQQVTLSCSPISGHRSVSWYQQTPGQGLQFLFEYFSETQRNKGNFPGRFSGRQFSNSRSEMNVSTLELGDSALYLCASSFPGQGAETQYFGPGTRLLVL.

The chain recombines TRBV7-2 with TRBJ1-2; TRBD1 matches at 8 bases. CDR1 SGHTA and CDR2 FQGNSA come from the germline V gene. J was trimmed by 6 bases and V by 5 bases; bases with no gene match: 5. CDR3 length: 13 amino acids. CDR3 region: CASSQQTGDGYTF. CDR3 in DNA: TGTGCCAGCAGCCAACAGACAGGGGATGGCTACACCTTC.

This rearrangement joins TRBV20-1 to TRBJ2-3, with TRBD1 identical over 9 bases. There are 15 residues in the CDR3. CDR1 is DFQATT and CDR2 is SNEGSKA in the germline V gene (reference sequence). V trimming: 5 bases; J trimming: 4 bases; junction bases outside the gene matches: 10. The CDR3 here is CSAPPGQGIADTQYF. In DNA, the CDR3 is TGCAGTGCTCCCCCGGGACAGGGTATTGCAGATACGCAGTATTTT.

The rearrangement links TRBV7-2 to TRBJ2-1; D is ambiguous. This CDR3 contains 12 residues. Trimming took 2 bases from V and 8 from J, leaving 7 bases between them. Germline V gene sequence: CDR1 SGHTA, CDR2 FQGNSA. The CDR3 reads CASSLLGYEQFF. The CDR3 DNA follows: TGTGCCAGCAGCTTATTGGGTTATGAGCAGTTCTTC. Combining the CDR3 with reference TRBV7-2 and TRBJ2-1 gives the whole variable domain GAGVSQSPSNKVTEKGKDVELRCDPISGHTALYWYRQSLGQGLEFLIYFQGNSAPDKSGLPSDRFSAERTGGSVSTLTIQRTQQEDSAVYLCASSLLGYEQFFGPGTRLTVL.

About this clone itself: The germline gene is not matched at one end of the junction; a read error may be the cause. This sequence joins TRBV29-1 and TRBJ1-2; TRBD1 is a possible D gene (6 bases). The CDR3 runs to 13 residues. Per the germline V gene, CDR1 is SQVTM and CDR2 is ANQGSEA. The CDR3 nucleotides read TGCAGCGTTGAAGGGGCGGGGGGCTATGACTACACCTTC. Translating it yields CSVEGAGGYDYTF.

This chain joins TRBV5-1 and TRBJ2-7; maybe TRBD1 (5 bases). Germline CDR1 and CDR2: SGHRS and YFSETQ. V was shortened by 4 bases and J by 0 bases, with 11 bases between the two germline ends. This CDR3 contains 14 residues. The CDR3 loop reads CASSPGHSSYEQYF. Here the CDR3 DNA reads TGCGCCAGCAGCCCTGGACATTCCTCCTACGAGCAGTACTTC.

The chain's CDR3 is CASSLAEFQETQYF. The CDR3 coding sequence is TGTGCCAGCAGCTTAGCCGAGTTCCAAGAGACCCAGTACTTC. This chain links TRBV7-2 with TRBJ2-5; unclear D gene. The CDR3 length is 14 residues. Germline assignment: CDR1 SGHTA and CDR2 FQGNSA. Trimming pared 0 bases from V and 1 base from J, leaving 6 bases between. Together with reference TRBV7-2 and TRBJ2-5, the CDR3 gives the full variable domain: GAGVSQSPSNKVTEKGKDVELRCDPISGHTALYWYRQSLGQGLEFLIYFQGNSAPDKSGLPSDRFSAERTGGSVSTLTIQRTQQEDSAVYLCASSLAEFQETQYFGPGTRLLVL.